The rows below give T cell receptor beta chains drawn from one sample of a study of blood T cell repertoires in COVID-19. Some clones are missing from TCRdb's copy, which holds only in-frame ones; the method was immunoSEQ multiplex PCR. The sample records 260,000 or so clones, over 75% being singletons. Sequencing was done on a sample of peripheral blood. The receptors shown here come from a human donor in a cohort sampled during active COVID-19. The CDR3 runs from the conserved cysteine through the conserved F or W. Fields, in order: J gene, clone size, V gene, D gene, CDR3 DNA, CDR3 protein. D genes are given only for firm matches. Where a row states a size, it is once, few, many or the class of an expanded clone; other rows omit it.

J gene: TRBJ1-6; clone size: -; V gene: TRBV2; D gene: TRBD1; CDR3 DNA: TGTGCCAGCAGTGGGGGACAGCGGTATAATTCACCCCTCCACTTT; CDR3 protein: CASSGGQRYNSPLHF
J gene: TRBJ2-1; clone size: -; V gene: TRBV4-3; D gene: -; CDR3 DNA: TGCGCCAGCAGCCAACGACAGAAGAGCTCCTACAATGAGCAGTTCTTC; CDR3 protein: CASSQRQKSSYNEQFF
J gene: TRBJ2-1; clone size: -; V gene: TRBV3-1/TRBV3-2; D gene: TRBD2; CDR3 DNA: TGTGCCAGCAGCCTATTAGCGGGAGGCCCCTACAATGAGCAGTTCTTC; CDR3 protein: CASSLLAGGPYNEQFF
J gene: TRBJ1-3; clone size: -; V gene: TRBV6-5; D gene: -; CDR3 DNA: TGTGCCAGCAGTTCCAGGCGGGCCTCTGGAAACACCATATATTTT; CDR3 protein: CASSSRRASGNTIYF
J gene: TRBJ2-1; clone size: -; V gene: TRBV11-2; D gene: TRBD2; CDR3 DNA: TGTGCCAGCAGCACCCCCGGCTGGGAGGGTTACAATGAGCAGTTCTTC; CDR3 protein: CASSTPGWEGYNEQFF
J gene: TRBJ2-3; clone size: -; V gene: TRBV15; D gene: -; CDR3 DNA: TGTGCCACCAGCAGGGAGACAGATACGCAGTATTTT; CDR3 protein: CATSRETDTQYF
J gene: TRBJ2-3; clone size: -; V gene: TRBV7-2; D gene: -; CDR3 DNA: TGTGCCAGCAGCTTGACAGGACGTAGCACAGATACGCAGTATTTT; CDR3 protein: CASSLTGRSTDTQYF
J gene: TRBJ2-2; clone size: -; V gene: TRBV28; D gene: -; CDR3 DNA: TGTGCCAGCAGTTTTGCGGGATCGAACACCGGGGAGCTGTTTTTT; CDR3 protein: CASSFAGSNTGELFF
J gene: TRBJ2-7; clone size: once; V gene: TRBV7-8; D gene: TRBD1; CDR3 DNA: TGTGCCAGCAGCTCCCGAGGACAGGGAACCTACGAGCAGTACTTC; CDR3 protein: CASSSRGQGTYEQYF
J gene: TRBJ2-7; clone size: -; V gene: TRBV18; D gene: -; CDR3 DNA: TGTGCCAGCTCACCACTATTTAGGAAACCTAGTGGAGAGCAGTACTTC; CDR3 protein: CASSPLFRKPSGEQYF
J gene: TRBJ2-5; clone size: -; V gene: TRBV29-1; D gene: -; CDR3 DNA: TGCAGCGTTGATAACACCAAAGAGACCCAGTACTTC; CDR3 protein: CSVDNTKETQYF
J gene: TRBJ1-1; clone size: -; V gene: TRBV5-3; D gene: -; CDR3 DNA: TGTGCCAGAAGCCCGGAGGGCAGGTGTATGGCTGAAGCTTTCTTT; CDR3 protein: CARSPEGRCMAEAFF
J gene: TRBJ1-1; clone size: -; V gene: TRBV27; D gene: -; CDR3 DNA: TGTGCCAGCAGTTTAAGGCTAACAGGCGACACTGAAGCTTTCTTT; CDR3 protein: CASSLRLTGDTEAFF
J gene: TRBJ1-1; clone size: -; V gene: TRBV19; D gene: -; CDR3 DNA: TGTGCCAGTAGTCCGCGGACAAGGAACACTGAAGCTTTCTTT; CDR3 protein: CASSPRTRNTEAFF
J gene: TRBJ1-2; clone size: -; V gene: TRBV6-5; D gene: -; CDR3 DNA: TGTGCCAGCAAGGAGGGACCCTATGGCTACACCTTC; CDR3 protein: CASKEGPYGYTF
J gene: TRBJ2-1; clone size: -; V gene: TRBV6-4; D gene: TRBD2; CDR3 DNA: TGTGCCAGCAGTGTACTAGCGGGAGGGCCCAATGAGCAGTTCTTC; CDR3 protein: CASSVLAGGPNEQFF
J gene: TRBJ2-3; clone size: -; V gene: TRBV5-5; D gene: TRBD2; CDR3 DNA: TGTGCCAGCAGCCCCCGAGCGGGAGGCTTCTACCCCACAGATACGCAGTATTTT; CDR3 protein: CASSPRAGGFYPTDTQYF
J gene: TRBJ1-3; clone size: -; V gene: TRBV12-5; D gene: -; CDR3 DNA: TGTGCTAGTGGTTCATCCTCTGGAAACACCATATATTTT; CDR3 protein: CASGSSSGNTIYF
J gene: TRBJ2-7; clone size: -; V gene: TRBV4-3; D gene: -; CDR3 DNA: TGCGCCAGCAGCCAACTCCCGGGACCGCGGGACTACGAGCAGTACTTC; CDR3 protein: CASSQLPGPRDYEQYF
J gene: TRBJ1-2; clone size: -; V gene: TRBV3-1/TRBV3-2; D gene: -; CDR3 DNA: TGTGCCAGCAGCCCGTCCGATCTCCGCCTCGCCGGCTATGGCTACACCTTC; CDR3 protein: CASSPSDLRLAGYGYTF
J gene: TRBJ2-6; clone size: once; V gene: TRBV5-1; D gene: -; CDR3 DNA: TGCGCCTCGGGAGTAGCGGTTGGGGCCAACGTCCTGACTTTC; CDR3 protein: CASGVAVGANVLTF
J gene: TRBJ2-1; clone size: -; V gene: TRBV6-1; D gene: -; CDR3 DNA: TGTGCCAGCAGTGAAACTAAAGACCATGAGCAGTTCTTC; CDR3 protein: CASSETKDHEQFF
J gene: TRBJ1-2; clone size: few; V gene: TRBV23-1; D gene: -; CDR3 DNA: TGCGCCAGCAGTCAATCTGTCACAGGCTACTATGGCTACACCTTC; CDR3 protein: CASSQSVTGYYGYTF
J gene: TRBJ2-7; clone size: -; V gene: TRBV5-1; D gene: TRBD1; CDR3 DNA: TGCGCCAGCAGTTGGGGACAGGGGGTCACCTACGAGCAGTACTTC; CDR3 protein: CASSWGQGVTYEQYF
J gene: TRBJ2-7; clone size: -; V gene: TRBV6-2/TRBV6-3; D gene: TRBD2; CDR3 DNA: TGTGCCAGCAGTTACCCCTCACTAGGGGAGGGCTACGAGCAGTACTTC; CDR3 protein: CASSYPSLGEGYEQYF
J gene: TRBJ1-3; clone size: -; V gene: TRBV10-1; D gene: -; CDR3 DNA: TGCGCCAGCAGTGAGTCGAGAGTTCCTTCTGGAAACACCATATATTTT; CDR3 protein: CASSESRVPSGNTIYF
J gene: TRBJ2-5; clone size: once; V gene: TRBV10-3; D gene: TRBD2; CDR3 DNA: TGTGCCATCAGTGAGTCTCCTAGCGGCGGTGAGACCCAGTACTTC; CDR3 protein: CAISESPSGGETQYF
J gene: TRBJ2-7; clone size: -; V gene: TRBV6-2/TRBV6-3; D gene: -; CDR3 DNA: TGTGCCAGCAGTTACACAGGGCAGAAGCAGTACTTC; CDR3 protein: CASSYTGQKQYF
J gene: TRBJ1-6; clone size: once; V gene: TRBV7-2; D gene: TRBD1; CDR3 DNA: TGTGCCAGCAGCCGGGACAGGGGCGGTTCACCCCTCCACTTT; CDR3 protein: CASSRDRGGSPLHF
J gene: TRBJ2-2; clone size: -; V gene: TRBV2; D gene: TRBD2; CDR3 DNA: TGTGCCAGCAGGCTAGCGGACCCTAACACCGGGGAGCTGTTTTTT; CDR3 protein: CASRLADPNTGELFF
J gene: TRBJ2-7; clone size: -; V gene: TRBV5-8; D gene: -; CDR3 DNA: TGTGCCAGCAGCTTGGCAGGGTGGGGCTACGAGCAGTACTTC; CDR3 protein: CASSLAGWGYEQYF
J gene: TRBJ2-3; clone size: -; V gene: TRBV6-6; D gene: -; CDR3 DNA: TGTGCCAGCAGTTTTGACAGGTCCTCCCCGCAGTATTTT; CDR3 protein: CASSFDRSSPQYF
J gene: TRBJ2-2; clone size: -; V gene: TRBV29-1; D gene: TRBD1; CDR3 DNA: TGCAGCGTTGAAGACCGGACCACAGGGGCGAACACCGGGGAGCTGTTTTTT; CDR3 protein: CSVEDRTTGANTGELFF
J gene: TRBJ2-1; clone size: -; V gene: TRBV28; D gene: -; CDR3 DNA: TGTGCCAGCCTCTCGAAAGGGGGGGGTGGCTACAATGAGCAGTTCTTC; CDR3 protein: CASLSKGGGGYNEQFF
J gene: TRBJ2-5; clone size: -; V gene: TRBV5-1; D gene: TRBD1; CDR3 DNA: TGCGCCAGCAGCTTTACGCAGCAGGGGGCAATTACCCGAGGGACCCAGTACTTC; CDR3 protein: CASSFTQQGAITRGTQYF
J gene: TRBJ1-1; clone size: -; V gene: TRBV10-3; D gene: TRBD1; CDR3 DNA: TGTGCCATCAAGGGACAGGACACTGAAGCTTTCTTT; CDR3 protein: CAIKGQDTEAFF
J gene: TRBJ2-5; clone size: -; V gene: TRBV11-1; D gene: -; CDR3 DNA: TGTGCCAGCAGCCCCACTAGGTTCCAAGAGACCCAGTACTTC; CDR3 protein: CASSPTRFQETQYF
J gene: TRBJ2-7; clone size: -; V gene: TRBV28; D gene: -; CDR3 DNA: TGTGCCAGCAGTCCCGGACAAGGGGCGAAAATAGGGTACTTC; CDR3 protein: CASSPGQGAKIGYF
J gene: TRBJ2-7; clone size: -; V gene: TRBV5-1; D gene: TRBD1; CDR3 DNA: TGCGCCAGCAGCCCAGGGACAGGGGGCGGAGGCGAGCAGTACTTC; CDR3 protein: CASSPGTGGGGEQYF
J gene: TRBJ1-4; clone size: -; V gene: TRBV27; D gene: -; CDR3 DNA: TGTGCCAGCAGCCCGACGGGGGAGGAAAAACTGTTTTTT; CDR3 protein: CASSPTGEEKLFF
J gene: TRBJ2-1; clone size: -; V gene: TRBV5-1; D gene: -; CDR3 DNA: TGCGCCAGCGGGCCGGGCGACAGTCCGGATAGTGAGCAGTTCTTC; CDR3 protein: CASGPGDSPDSEQFF